These 11 T cell receptor beta chains were sequenced from one sample in a study of post-analysis software for immune sequencing data. Prepared libraries of TCR beta cDNA carried unique molecular identifiers. TCRdb passed the PCR reads through MiXCR, listing each CDR3 protein once. The table has some 500,000 distinct CDR3 sequences, approximately 45% seen once. Study-wide points: Roughly five TRBV segments were more frequent in patients than controls; TRBV5-6, TRBV5-1 and TRBV20-1 belonged to this group.

These receptors have no identified antigens. The sample was blood. These receptors came from a girl between 5 and 17 years old with multiple sclerosis.

The chain has TRBV20-1 and TRBJ2-7, with 8 bases aligning to TRBD1. V shed 5 bases and J 4 bases; nucleotides not matched to a gene: 10. The germline V gene has CDR1 DFQATT and CDR2 SNEGSKA (reference sequence). The CDR3 spans 14 residues. CDR3 coding DNA: TGCAGTGCTCCCAAGACAGGGGATATTTACGAGCAGTACTTC. It specifies CSAPKTGDIYEQYF.

This clonotype was observed a handful of times. The chain links TRBV27 to TRBJ2-7, with 9 bases that match TRBD1. Germline V gene data show CDR1 as MNHEY and CDR2 as SMNVEV (reference sequence). V lost 8 bases and J lost 3; bases outside the gene matches: 2. The CDR3 length is 12 residues. The CDR3 here is CASGTGSYEQYF. The CDR3 DNA reads as TGTGCCAGCGGGACAGGGAGCTACGAGCAGTACTTC.

This clonotype has more than one count but fewer than ten. In nucleotides, the CDR3 is TGTGCCACCAGTGAGGGACTAGTCACATACGAGCAGTACTTC. It codes for CATSEGLVTYEQYF. The chain employs TRBV24-1 and TRBJ2-7; 8 nucleotides line up with TRBD2. With 4 bases clipped from V and 4 bases from J, the junction kept 5 bases outside the gene matches. The CDR3 has 14 residues. Per germline, CDR1 KGHDR and CDR2 SFDVKD.

In its sample, this clonotype was seen a few times. The rearrangement links TRBV29-1 to TRBJ2-7; 7 bases match TRBD1. Germline V lookup: CDR1 SQVTM, CDR2 ANQGSEA. V was pared by 3 bases and J by 0 bases, with 5 bases of the junction left unmatched. The CDR3 runs to 14 residues. This chain's CDR3 is CSVEGAGGSYEQYF. The DNA of the CDR3 is TGCAGCGTTGAGGGCGCAGGGGGCTCCTACGAGCAGTACTTC.

This clonotype was counted only a few times. This chain connects TRBV20-1 to TRBJ2-4; 7 positions agree with TRBD1. TRBJ2-7 explains the end of the DNA better; the J call may be wrong. The CDR3 contains 12 residues. The germline gives CDR1 DFQATT, CDR2 SNEGSKA (reference sequence). CDR3 sequence (DNA): TGCAGCGCATCAGGGGGATCCTACGAGCAGTACTTC. Translating gives CSASGGSYEQYF.

This clonotype was recorded a few times. The J gene is TRBJ2-1, the V gene TRBV20-1; D gene unclear. Germline V CDR1 and CDR2: DFQATT, SNEGSKA (reference sequence). CDR3 size: 15 residues. V was pared by 1 base and J by 3 bases, with 13 bases between. The CDR3 spells CSARGPARYYNEQFF. Written as DNA, the CDR3 is TGCAGTGCTAGAGGGCCGGCTAGGTACTACAATGAGCAGTTCTTC.

This clonotype has at least ten counts. The genes are TRBV4-1 and TRBJ2-7; no clear D. Germline CDR1 MGHRA, CDR2 YSYEKL. CDR3 length: 15 amino acids. With 0 bases removed from V and 8 bases from J, the gap between germline ends came to 17 bases. In nucleotides, the CDR3 is TGCGCCAGCAGCCAAGAACCTGTGCAACCTACGCAGCAGTACTTC. As protein: CASSQEPVQPTQQYF.

V usage is TRBV5-1 and J usage is TRBJ1-4, with unresolved D. V shed 1 base and J shed 6 bases, with 10 bases lying between them. The V gene's germline CDR1 is SGHRS and CDR2 YFSETQ. The CDR3 covers 14 residues. The CDR3: CASSLSRADEKLFF. DNA for the CDR3: TGCGCCAGCAGCTTGAGCAGAGCTGATGAAAAACTGTTTTTT.

This clonotype was seen more than once but under ten times. J is TRBJ2-1 and V is TRBV5-1, with D perhaps matching TRBD2 (5 bases). Trimming stripped 2 bases from V and 0 bases from J, with 9 bases between. CDR1 is SGHRS, CDR2 YFSETQ, per germline. The CDR3 is 15 residues long. The CDR3 nucleotides read TGCGCCAGCAGCTTCGACGGGAACTCCTACAATGAGCAGTTCTTC. Translating gives CASSFDGNSYNEQFF. Combining the CDR3 with reference TRBV5-1 and TRBJ2-1 gives the whole variable domain KAGVTQTPRYLIKTRGQQVTLSCSPISGHRSVSWYQQTPGQGLQFLFEYFSETQRNKGNFPGRFSGRQFSNSRSEMNVSTLELGDSALYLCASSFDGNSYNEQFFGPGTRLTVL.

The chain recombines TRBV10-3 with TRBJ2-7; D might be TRBD2 (5 bases). The ends were cut back, 4 bases at V and 7 bases at J, with 17 bases in the middle. This CDR3 comprises 14 residues. CDR1 and CDR2 from the germline V gene are ENHRY and SYGVKD. The CDR3 DNA reads as TGTGCCATCAGTGCCGGGCTCCTTTCGGGAGAGCAGTACTTC. It codes for CAISAGLLSGEQYF.

The CDR3 here is CASSRHLAALQETQYF. CDR3 nucleotides: TGTGCCAGCAGCCGCCACCTAGCGGCCTTACAAGAGACCCAGTACTTC. The chain recombines TRBV12-3 or TRBV12-4 with TRBJ2-5; TRBD2 matches at 7 bases. This CDR3 contains 16 residues. J gave up 2 bases and V 6 bases, and 12 bases lay outside the gene matches.